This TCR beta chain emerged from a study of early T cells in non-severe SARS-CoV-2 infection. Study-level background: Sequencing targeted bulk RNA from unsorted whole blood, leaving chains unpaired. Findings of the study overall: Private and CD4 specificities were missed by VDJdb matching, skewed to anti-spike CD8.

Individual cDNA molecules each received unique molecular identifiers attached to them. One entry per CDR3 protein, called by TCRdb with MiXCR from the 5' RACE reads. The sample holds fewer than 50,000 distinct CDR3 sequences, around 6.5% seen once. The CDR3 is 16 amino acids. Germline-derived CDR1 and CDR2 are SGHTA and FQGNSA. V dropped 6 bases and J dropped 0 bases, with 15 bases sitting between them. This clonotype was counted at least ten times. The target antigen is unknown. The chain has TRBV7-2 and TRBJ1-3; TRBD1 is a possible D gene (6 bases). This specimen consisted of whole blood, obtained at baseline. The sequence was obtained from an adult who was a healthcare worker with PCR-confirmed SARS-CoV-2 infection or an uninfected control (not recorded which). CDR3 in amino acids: CASSRNRAPSGNTIYF. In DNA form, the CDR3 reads TGTGCCAGCAGTCGTAACAGGGCCCCCTCTGGAAACACCATATATTTT.